The 21 T cell receptor beta chains in this list originate from one sample, sequenced in a study of T cell repertoires in cytomegalovirus infection. MiXCR, applied by TCRdb to the reads, yields one record per CDR3 protein. The sample lists roughly 350,000 distinct CDR3 sequences; about 32% were seen once. These TCRs' antigens remain unknown. The sample in question was cultured PBMCs, obtained from culture after CMV antigen stimulation. The receptors shown here come from a human donor in good health (CMV status not recorded). Some clones in this sample may be carry-over from other donors' samples.

This rearrangement joins TRBV7-2 to TRBJ2-5; the D is unclear. Trimming removed 4 bases from V and 6 bases from J, with 6 bases in between. Germline V gene data show CDR1 as SGHTA and CDR2 as FQGNSA. The CDR3 covers 11 residues. CDR3 sequence (DNA): TGTGCCAGCAGCTCGGTTCAGACCCAGTACTTC. Protein: CASSSVQTQYF.

The chain is built from TRBV28 and TRBJ1-1; D is possibly TRBD1 (5 bases). This CDR3 spans 14 amino acids. The V gene lost 1 base and the J gene lost 3 bases, with 9 bases spanning the gap. Germline V lookup: CDR1 MDHEN, CDR2 SYDVKM. The CDR3 spells CASSLSRQYTEAFF. CDR3 in DNA: TGTGCCAGCAGTTTATCCCGACAGTACACTGAAGCTTTCTTT.

The chain combines TRBV6-2 or TRBV6-3 with TRBJ2-3; TRBD2 matches at 11 bases. Germline loops: CDR1 MNHEY, CDR2 SVGEGT. V shed 6 bases and J 1 base; nucleotides not matched to a gene: 9. CDR3 length: 17 residues. The CDR3 DNA follows: TGTGCCAGCAGCGAAGCGGGGACTAGCGGTCGCACAGATACGCAGTATTTT. Amino acid sequence: CASSEAGTSGRTDTQYF.

The chain employs TRBV4-3 and TRBJ1-6; TRBD1 agrees at 7 bases. The CDR3 runs 16 residues. In germline, CDR1 is LGHNA, CDR2 YSLEER. The trim removed 0 bases at V and 9 bases at J, leaving 8 bases unmatched. Here the CDR3 reads CASSQDKGGAGSPLHF. The CDR3 DNA reads TGCGCCAGCAGCCAAGATAAAGGGGGCGCGGGTTCACCCCTCCACTTT.

In this sample, this clonotype turned up a few times. The chain links TRBV28 to TRBJ2-4, with D unclear. From germline, CDR1 is MDHEN and CDR2 SYDVKM. V was trimmed by 3 bases and J by 5 bases, leaving 11 bases between them. The CDR3 contains 14 residues. The CDR3 reads CASSFLVSENIQYF. CDR3 sequence (DNA): TGTGCCAGCAGTTTTCTAGTTTCGGAAAACATTCAGTACTTC.

This chain joins TRBV12-3 or TRBV12-4 and TRBJ2-5; 7 bases align to TRBD1. This CDR3 contains 14 residues. Trimming took 7 bases from V and 1 from J; bases not matched to a gene: 6. CDR3 loop: CASTRGDSQETQYF. The CDR3 DNA is TGTGCCAGCACCAGAGGGGACAGCCAAGAGACCCAGTACTTC.

This clonotype was counted a few times. The chain combines TRBV12-3 or TRBV12-4 with TRBJ2-7; D is unclear. Trimming removed 6 bases at V and 0 bases at J, with 9 bases between. This CDR3 is built from 13 residues. The DNA of the CDR3 is TGTGCCAGCAGCTTTAGGAGCTCCTACGAGCAGTACTTC. Protein sequence: CASSFRSSYEQYF.

V and J are TRBV20-1 and TRBJ2-2; no firm D call. CDR3 length: 13 residues. V was cut by 2 bases and J by 6 bases, with 10 bases left in between. In germline, CDR1 is DFQATT, CDR2 SNEGSKA (reference sequence). CDR3 coding DNA: TGCAGTGCTAGATCTGTAGAAGCCGGGGAGCTGTTTTTT. Amino acid sequence: CSARSVEAGELFF.

This chain uses TRBV5-1 with TRBJ1-1; maybe TRBD1 (5 bases). The CDR3 covers 14 residues. V was trimmed by 0 bases and J by 11 bases, leaving 17 bases between them. Germline CDR1 reads SGHRS; CDR2 reads YFSETQ. CDR3 region: CASSLDLDKGFAFF. The CDR3 nucleotides read TGCGCCAGCAGCTTGGACCTAGACAAGGGGTTCGCTTTCTTT.

This clonotype was counted a few times. The J gene is TRBJ1-1, the V gene TRBV29-1; TRBD1 is a possible D gene (5 bases). CDR3 length: 13 residues. Germline assignment: CDR1 SQVTM and CDR2 ANQGSEA. Trimming cost V 3 bases and J 0 bases, with 8 bases left between them. This chain's CDR3 is CSVEGRVNTEAFF. In DNA form, the CDR3 reads TGCAGCGTTGAGGGACGCGTGAACACTGAAGCTTTCTTT.

This chain connects TRBV14 to TRBJ1-2; D gene ambiguous. Germline values: CDR1 SGHDN, CDR2 FVKESK. V was trimmed by 6 bases and J by 4 bases, leaving 15 bases between them. The CDR3 is made up of 14 amino acids. For the CDR3, the DNA is TGTGCCAGCAGTCGCCAGCCCGCTATCTATGGCTACACCTTC. Translating gives CASSRQPAIYGYTF.

This clonotype was observed a handful of times. The rearrangement links TRBV5-1 to TRBJ2-5; perhaps TRBD1 as D (6 bases). The CDR3 is 18 residues long. Germline CDR1 SGHRS, CDR2 YFSETQ. The V end lost 2 bases, the J end lost 3 bases, and 23 bases lay between the germline ends. CDR3 nucleotide sequence: TGCGCCAGCAGCTTAAGTGTTAAGGACAGACGTCTTGAAGAGACCCAGTACTTC. Translation: CASSLSVKDRRLEETQYF.

This clonotype has a handful of counts. The chain links TRBV27 to TRBJ2-3, with D possibly called TRBD1 or TRBD2 (5 bases each). The V end lost 6 bases, the J end lost 1 base, and 17 bases lay between the germline ends. The CDR3 contains 16 residues. Per the germline V gene, CDR1 is MNHEY and CDR2 is SMNVEV (reference sequence). CDR3 sequence: CASSPGTPSGTDTQYF. The CDR3 bases are TGTGCCAGCAGCCCCGGGACCCCCAGTGGCACAGATACGCAGTATTTT.

The chain uses TRBV11-2 and TRBJ2-1, with D uncertain. Germline lookup yields CDR1 SGHAT and CDR2 FQNNGV. Trimming took off 3 bases at V and 0 bases at J, with 15 bases between the two ends. This CDR3 has 17 amino acids. The CDR3 here is CASSLIPAAGSYNEQFF. The CDR3 coding sequence is TGTGCCAGCAGCTTGATCCCCGCGGCCGGCTCCTACAATGAGCAGTTCTTC.

This clonotype was observed at least ten times. This chain joins TRBV7-2 and TRBJ2-1; TRBD2 agrees at 15 bases. V gave up 2 bases and J gave up 0 bases; unmatched junction bases: 8. The CDR3 totals 20 residues. Germline V gives CDR1 SGHTA, CDR2 FQGNSA. The CDR3 protein is CASSLWGLAGGSSSYNEQFF. The CDR3 DNA sequence: TGTGCCAGCAGCTTATGGGGACTAGCGGGAGGTTCCTCCTCCTACAATGAGCAGTTCTTC.

Here the CDR3 DNA reads TGTGCCAGCAGCGCCCAGGGTCCAAACACCGGGGAGCTGTTTTTT. Encoded protein: CASSAQGPNTGELFF. The genes are TRBV7-3 and TRBJ2-2, with D perhaps matching TRBD1 (5 bases). V lost 5 bases, J lost 2 bases, and 12 bases lay in between. The CDR3 totals 15 residues. Per germline, CDR1 SGHTA and CDR2 FQGTGA.

This clonotype was observed a handful of times. This chain uses TRBV19 with TRBJ1-4; D gene uncertain. CDR1 and CDR2 from the germline V gene are LNHDA and SQIVND (reference sequence). The CDR3 extends over 16 amino acids. V was trimmed by 1 base and J by 3 bases, leaving 12 bases between them. The CDR3 here is CASSIGIVGSNEKLFF. Here the CDR3 DNA reads TGTGCCAGTAGTATAGGAATCGTTGGATCTAATGAAAAACTGTTTTTT.

Many counts were recorded for this clonotype. The chain carries TRBV7-2 and TRBJ2-1; 11 nucleotides line up with TRBD2. Germline V gene data show CDR1 as SGHTA and CDR2 as FQGNSA. The CDR3 totals 15 residues. V lost 6 bases, J lost 3 bases, and 4 bases stayed unmatched. CDR3 in amino acids: CASRLAGDHYNEQFF. The CDR3 nucleotides read TGTGCCAGCAGACTAGCGGGAGACCACTACAATGAGCAGTTCTTC.

The chain has TRBV4-1 and TRBJ2-5; TRBD2 matches at 12 bases. Trimming took 3 bases from V and 5 from J; bases not matched to a gene: 7. This CDR3 contains 16 residues. Per germline, CDR1 MGHRA and CDR2 YSYEKL. CDR3 protein: CASSQSLAGGEETQYF. In DNA form, the CDR3 reads TGCGCCAGCAGCCAGTCACTAGCGGGAGGAGAGGAGACCCAGTACTTC.

This clonotype occurred a few times. The chain recombines TRBV11-3 with TRBJ1-1; D might be TRBD1 (6 bases). Trimming shortened V by 4 bases and J by 10 bases, and 19 bases separated the two germline ends. Germline V CDR1 and CDR2: SGHNT, YENEEA. This CDR3 region has 14 residues. In DNA form, the CDR3 reads TGTGCCAGCAGCTATGCCGGGACTCCCAGGGGAGCTTTCTTT. Protein sequence: CASSYAGTPRGAFF.

About this clonotype: Since a much larger clone is just one base distant, this may be a read error. The chain uses TRBV6-1 and TRBJ1-2, with TRBD1 identical over 10 bases. Unmatched junction bases numbered 2, after V lost 6 bases and J lost 7 bases. The V gene's germline CDR1 is MNHNS and CDR2 SASEGT. The CDR3 extends over 12 amino acids. The CDR3 is CASRTGGFGYTF. As DNA, the CDR3 is TGTGCCAGCAGGACAGGGGGCTTTGGCTACACCTTC.